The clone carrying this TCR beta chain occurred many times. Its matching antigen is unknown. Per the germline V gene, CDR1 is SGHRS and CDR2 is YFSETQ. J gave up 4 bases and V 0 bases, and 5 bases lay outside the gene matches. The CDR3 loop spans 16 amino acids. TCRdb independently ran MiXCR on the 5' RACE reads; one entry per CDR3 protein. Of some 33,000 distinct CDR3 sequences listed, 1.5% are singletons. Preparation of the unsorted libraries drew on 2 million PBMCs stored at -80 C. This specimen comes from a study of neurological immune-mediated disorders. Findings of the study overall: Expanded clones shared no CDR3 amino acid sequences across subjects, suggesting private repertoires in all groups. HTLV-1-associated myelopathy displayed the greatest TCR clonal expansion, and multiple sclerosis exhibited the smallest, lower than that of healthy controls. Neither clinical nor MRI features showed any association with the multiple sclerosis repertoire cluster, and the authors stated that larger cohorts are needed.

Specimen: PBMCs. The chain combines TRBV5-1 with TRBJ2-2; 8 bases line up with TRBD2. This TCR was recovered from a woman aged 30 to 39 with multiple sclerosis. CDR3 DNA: TGCGCCAGCAGCTTGGTCGCGCTAGCGGGCACCGGGGAGCTGTTTTTT. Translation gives CASSLVALAGTGELFF.